Included here is one TCR beta chain sequence, with context. Its antigen is unknown. V dropped 1 base and J dropped 6 bases, with 10 bases sitting between them. The germline CDR1 and CDR2 sequences are SGHVS and FQNEAQ. The CDR3 covers 14 residues. The data belong to a study of shared clonotypes between healthy human individuals. Findings of the study overall: All-four-donor shared clonotypes had higher generation probabilities than non-shared clonotypes did. The researchers took only blood, and tissue repertoires probably look different.

The naive CD8 population came from CD45RO-negative cells selected for CCR7, without terminally differentiated effector memory CD45RA+ cells. A deep-level run was used for the assay. Each subset's genomic DNA was split evenly across several immunoSEQ plates. Measured with immunoSEQ multiplex PCR; TCRdb has only the in-frame clones, and not every one. The sample consists of about 2.1 million clones, roughly 93% of them appearing once. This chain joins TRBV7-8 and TRBJ2-1; no definite D call. The sequenced material came from naive CD8+ T cells from PBMCs. This clonotype originated in a man aged 18 to 30 in good health. Some clones in this sample may be carry-over from other donors' samples. The CDR3 is CASSLVVLVNEQFF. In DNA form, the CDR3 reads TGTGCCAGCAGCTTAGTTGTCTTGGTCAATGAGCAGTTCTTC.